A selection of T cell receptor beta chains follows, all from one sample in a study of CD8 T cells in ankylosing spondylitis. TCRdb independently ran MiXCR on the 5' RACE reads; one entry per CDR3 protein. The sample records more than 250,000 distinct CDR3 sequences, 11% being singletons. Input material: blood, either unsorted or a sorted T cell fraction (not recorded which). The receptor set was obtained from a female donor with ankylosing spondylitis or in good health (not recorded which). The CDR3 runs from the conserved cysteine through the conserved F or W. A D gene is named only where the DNA matches it firmly. For some rows the clone size is stated as once, few or many, or as a class when expanded; others skip it.

CDR3 DNA | CDR3 protein | J gene | V gene | D gene | clone size
TGTGCCGTGACAGGGACTAACTATGGCTACACCTTC | CAVTGTNYGYTF | TRBJ1-2 | TRBV15 | TRBD1 | NA
TGCGCCAGCAGCCCGGACGGCTCTGGAAACACCATATATTTT | CASSPDGSGNTIYF | TRBJ1-3 | TRBV5-1 | NA | many
TGCGCCAGCAGCTTGACTAGCGGGGGTCCAGATACGCAGTATTTT | CASSLTSGGPDTQYF | TRBJ2-3 | TRBV5-1 | TRBD2 | many
TGTGCCAGCAGTTACTCTGGGAGGAATGAGCAGTTCTTC | CASSYSGRNEQFF | TRBJ2-1 | TRBV6-2/TRBV6-3 | NA | many
TGTGCCAGCAGCGTAGGCACCTTGGGGTACGAGCAGTACTTC | CASSVGTLGYEQYF | TRBJ2-7 | TRBV9 | NA | NA
TGCAGTGCTAGTGGGCGGGGGGCTATGAACACTGAAGCTTTCTTT | CSASGRGAMNTEAFF | TRBJ1-1 | TRBV20-1 | NA | many
TGCAGTGCTAGTAACAGGGGAATGGCTTTCTTT | CSASNRGMAFF | TRBJ1-1 | TRBV20-1 | TRBD1 | many
TGTGCCAGCAGTGAAAGGGAGGGGGCACGCAATCAGCCCCAGCATTTT | CASSEREGARNQPQHF | TRBJ1-5 | TRBV6-1 | TRBD1 | many
TGTGCCAGCAGCCAAGGCAGGGCACCCCTCCACTTT | CASSQGRAPLHF | TRBJ1-6 | TRBV3-1 | NA | many
TGCAGTGCTAGAGTCACTCAGGGGGCGACCACTGAAGCTTTCTTT | CSARVTQGATTEAFF | TRBJ1-1 | TRBV20-1 | TRBD1 | many
TGCAGCCCTGCCGTAAGGGCGGATACGCAGTATTTT | CSPAVRADTQYF | TRBJ2-3 | TRBV20-1 | NA | few
TGCGCCAGCAGTCTGGGGGGGCTGGGGGAGACGCAGTATTTT | CASSLGGLGETQYF | TRBJ2-3 | TRBV5-1 | NA | NA
TGTGCCAGCAGTCCCCGGGACAGGGCGTCAGATACGCAGTATTTT | CASSPRDRASDTQYF | TRBJ2-3 | TRBV27 | TRBD1 | NA
TGCAGTGCTAGTAACCCAGTTGGGGTGGATACGCAGTATTTT | CSASNPVGVDTQYF | TRBJ2-3 | TRBV20-1 | NA | many
TGTGCCAGCAGCGCGGACTTAGAGGGCTACACCTTC | CASSADLEGYTF | TRBJ1-2 | TRBV7-2 | NA | NA
TGCAGTGCTAGAGACGGGGGATGGCAGTTCTTC | CSARDGGWQFF | TRBJ2-1 | TRBV20-1 | NA | many
TGCAGTGCTAGGAAGGGACAGGGGAATGGCTACACCTTC | CSARKGQGNGYTF | TRBJ1-2 | TRBV20-1 | TRBD1 | many
TGCAGCGTTGACTCCGGACAGGGCGAATACTATGGCTACACCTTC | CSVDSGQGEYYGYTF | TRBJ1-2 | TRBV29-1 | TRBD1 | few
TGCAGTGCTAGAGATCTGCGGAGCACCTACGAGCAGTACTTC | CSARDLRSTYEQYF | TRBJ2-7 | TRBV20-1 | NA | many
TGTGCCAGCAGCCTCGACGGGACTAGCCCCTTCAATGAGCAGTTCTTC | CASSLDGTSPFNEQFF | TRBJ2-1 | TRBV4-2 | TRBD2 | many
TGCGCCAGCAGCGCACGACAGGGAGGGGCGAACACTGAAGCTTTCTTT | CASSARQGGANTEAFF | TRBJ1-1 | TRBV5-1 | TRBD1 | many
TGTGCCAGCAGTTGGGGCGGGTACACTGAAGCTTTCTTT | CASSWGGYTEAFF | TRBJ1-1 | TRBV12-3/TRBV12-4 | NA | NA
TGTGCCAGCGGGCCTGGGATATCAACCACAGATACGCAGTATTTT | CASGPGISTTDTQYF | TRBJ2-3 | TRBV28 | NA | many
TGCGCCAGCAGTGAAAATAGCGGGACGGGCAATGAGCAGTTCTTC | CASSENSGTGNEQFF | TRBJ2-1 | TRBV10-2 | TRBD2 | many
TGTGCCACGCGGCAGACCTACGAGCAGTACTTC | CATRQTYEQYF | TRBJ2-7 | TRBV19 | NA | few
TGTGCCATCAGTGCTAGTGGGACAGGGGTTGGCAATCAGCCCCAGCATTTT | CAISASGTGVGNQPQHF | TRBJ1-5 | TRBV10-3 | TRBD1 | many
TGTGCCAGCAGTTTAGGCTTATATGGCTACACCTTC | CASSLGLYGYTF | TRBJ1-2 | TRBV12-3/TRBV12-4 | NA | many
TGTGCCACCGCTAAAGCCGGACAGGGGTTAAGGGGAGAGCAGTACTTC | CATAKAGQGLRGEQYF | TRBJ2-7 | TRBV28 | TRBD1 | many
TGTGCCAGCAGCCCTACTTTAGACTTTCAGTATTTT | CASSPTLDFQYF | TRBJ2-3 | TRBV7-2 | NA | many
TGTGCCAGCAGCATTTCACAGGGAGCCTACGAGCAGTACTTC | CASSISQGAYEQYF | TRBJ2-7 | TRBV28 | NA | many
TGTGCCATCAGTGAGTCTCGGTCCCGCAGGACCGGGGAGCTGTTTTTT | CAISESRSRRTGELFF | TRBJ2-2 | TRBV10-3 | NA | many
TGCAGTGCTAGGTCCGACTACAATGAGCAGTTCTTC | CSARSDYNEQFF | TRBJ2-1 | TRBV20-1 | NA | NA
TGCAGCTCCCGAAACGGACTAGCGGGAGTCGGCGATGAGCAGTTCTTC | CSSRNGLAGVGDEQFF | TRBJ2-1 | TRBV29-1 | TRBD2 | NA
TGTGCCAGCGGATTAACAGGGGATACGCAGCCCCAGCATTTT | CASGLTGDTQPQHF | TRBJ1-5 | TRBV7-9 | TRBD1 | many
TGTGCCAGCAGCTTGATTCTTGGGGGGCCTCAGCCCCAGCATTTT | CASSLILGGPQPQHF | TRBJ1-5 | TRBV5-5 | NA | many